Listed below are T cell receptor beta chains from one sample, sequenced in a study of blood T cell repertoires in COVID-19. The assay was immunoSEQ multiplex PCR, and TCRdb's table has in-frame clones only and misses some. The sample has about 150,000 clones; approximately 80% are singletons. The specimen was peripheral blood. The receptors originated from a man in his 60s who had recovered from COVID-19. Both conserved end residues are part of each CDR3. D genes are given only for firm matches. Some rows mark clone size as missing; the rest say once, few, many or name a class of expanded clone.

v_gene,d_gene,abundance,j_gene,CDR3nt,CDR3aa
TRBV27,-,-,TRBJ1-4,TGTGCCAGCAGTTTATCCCATCTCGGAGGTAATGAAAAACTGTTTTTT,CASSLSHLGGNEKLFF
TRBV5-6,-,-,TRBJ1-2,TGTGCCAGCAGCCCCGGACAGACCTATGGCTACACCTTC,CASSPGQTYGYTF
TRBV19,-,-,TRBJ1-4,TGTGCCAGTAGTATACAGGGGTTCCCGGCGATACGGGAAAAACTGTTTTTT,CASSIQGFPAIREKLFF
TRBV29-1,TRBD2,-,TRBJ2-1,TGCAGCGTTGAAGGACTAGCGGGAGGGGCGGGTGAGCAGTTCTTC,CSVEGLAGGAGEQFF
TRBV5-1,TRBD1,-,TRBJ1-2,TGCGCCAGCAGCGAGACAGGGGTGGGCTCCTATGGCTACACCTTC,CASSETGVGSYGYTF
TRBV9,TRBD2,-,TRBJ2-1,TGTGCCAGCAGCCCCCTGGGGACTAGCGCGAATGAGCAGTTCTTC,CASSPLGTSANEQFF
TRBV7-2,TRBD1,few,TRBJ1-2,TGTGCCAGCAGCTCGAGGACAGGGGCGAACTATGGCTACACCTTC,CASSSRTGANYGYTF
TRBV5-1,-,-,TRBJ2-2,TGCGCCAGCGGAACAGATCACGGTGCCACCGGGGAGCTGTTTTTT,CASGTDHGATGELFF
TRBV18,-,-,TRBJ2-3,TGTGCCAGCTCACCAGAGACTATAGATACGCAGTATTTT,CASSPETIDTQYF
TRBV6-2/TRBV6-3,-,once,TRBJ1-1,TGTGCCAGCAGTTATGTCCTAAGAACTGAAGCTTTCTTT,CASSYVLRTEAFF
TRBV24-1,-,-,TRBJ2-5,TGTGCCACCAGTGATTTAGGGCGGGGAAAAGAGACCCAGTACTTC,CATSDLGRGKETQYF
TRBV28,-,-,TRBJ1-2,TGTGCCAGCAGTCCAAATCAGGGCTTCAGCTATGGCTACACCTTC,CASSPNQGFSYGYTF
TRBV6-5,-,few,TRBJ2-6,TGTGCCAGCAGTGACTCTCTCGGGGCCAACGTCCTGACTTTC,CASSDSLGANVLTF
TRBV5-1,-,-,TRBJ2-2,TGCGCCAGCAGCAGTCCGGGACAATACACCGGGGAGCTGTTTTTT,CASSSPGQYTGELFF
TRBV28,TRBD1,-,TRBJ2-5,TGTGCCAGCAGTTCGGACAGGGGGCAGTATGAGACCCAGTACTTC,CASSSDRGQYETQYF
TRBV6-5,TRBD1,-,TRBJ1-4,TGTGCCAGCAGTTATAGGGGGCGGGATGAAAAACTGTTTTTT,CASSYRGRDEKLFF